This is a list of T cell receptor beta chains from one sample in a study of identical twins. TCRdb reprocessed the 5' RACE reads with MiXCR, giving one entry per CDR3 protein. This sample has 550,000 to 700,000 distinct CDR3 sequences, with 9.6% found just once. This sample also appeared in a second study, on yellow fever vaccine responses in identical twins.

Material: PBMCs. The receptors originated from a woman aged 18-29 years in good health. Each CDR3 is given with its conserved first and last residue. Each record gives: J gene, clone size, V gene, D gene, CDR3 protein, CDR3 DNA. The D gene is left open where the match is weak. Size is omitted from some rows. Given values are once, few, many or a class for expanded clones.

J gene: TRBJ2-2; clone size: many; V gene: TRBV4-2; D gene: NA; CDR3 protein: CASSQEAGGSTGELFF; CDR3 DNA: TGTGCCAGCAGCCAAGAGGCAGGGGGGTCCACCGGGGAGCTGTTTTTT
J gene: TRBJ2-7; clone size: few; V gene: TRBV15; D gene: TRBD1; CDR3 protein: CATSRDVTGGSYEQYF; CDR3 DNA: TGTGCCACCAGCAGAGATGTAACAGGGGGTTCCTACGAGCAGTACTTC
J gene: TRBJ2-3; clone size: few; V gene: TRBV10-3; D gene: TRBD2; CDR3 protein: CAISESRLAGGPKSTDTQYF; CDR3 DNA: TGTGCCATCAGTGAGTCCCGACTAGCGGGAGGGCCGAAGAGCACAGATACGCAGTATTTT
J gene: TRBJ2-6; clone size: few; V gene: TRBV24-1; D gene: NA; CDR3 protein: CATSLGGVGANVLTF; CDR3 DNA: TGTGCCACCAGTCTGGGTGGGGTTGGGGCCAACGTCCTGACTTTC
J gene: TRBJ2-5; clone size: many; V gene: TRBV5-1; D gene: TRBD2; CDR3 protein: CASREGTWETQYF; CDR3 DNA: TGCGCCAGCCGGGAGGGCACCTGGGAGACCCAGTACTTC
J gene: TRBJ2-1; clone size: NA; V gene: TRBV14; D gene: NA; CDR3 protein: CASSQEFGSAYNEQFF; CDR3 DNA: TGTGCCAGCAGCCAAGAATTTGGTAGCGCCTACAATGAGCAGTTCTTC
J gene: TRBJ2-3; clone size: NA; V gene: TRBV10-1; D gene: NA; CDR3 protein: CASGDGGRTDTQYF; CDR3 DNA: TGCGCCAGCGGGGACGGCGGGCGCACAGATACGCAGTATTTT
J gene: TRBJ1-6; clone size: many; V gene: TRBV6-5; D gene: NA; CDR3 protein: CASSYSTELGSPLHF; CDR3 DNA: TGTGCCAGCAGTTACTCGACGGAGTTAGGTTCACCCCTCCACTTT
J gene: TRBJ2-7; clone size: NA; V gene: TRBV20-1; D gene: NA; CDR3 protein: CSGRSGAYEQYF; CDR3 DNA: TGCAGTGGGAGGAGTGGGGCCTACGAGCAGTACTTC
J gene: TRBJ2-3; clone size: few; V gene: TRBV6-5; D gene: TRBD1; CDR3 protein: CASSHRTGGSTDTQYF; CDR3 DNA: TGTGCCAGCAGTCACCGGACAGGGGGAAGTACGGATACGCAGTATTTT
J gene: TRBJ2-7; clone size: NA; V gene: TRBV5-5; D gene: TRBD2; CDR3 protein: CASSILARTSYEQYF; CDR3 DNA: TGTGCCAGCAGCATCCTCGCCAGGACTAGCTACGAGCAGTACTTC
J gene: TRBJ2-7; clone size: few; V gene: TRBV3-1; D gene: TRBD1; CDR3 protein: CASSHPRGYEQYF; CDR3 DNA: TGTGCCAGCAGCCATCCCAGGGGGTACGAGCAGTACTTC
J gene: TRBJ2-1; clone size: NA; V gene: TRBV28; D gene: TRBD2; CDR3 protein: CASSLRGLAGNEQFF; CDR3 DNA: TGTGCCAGCAGTTTAAGGGGACTAGCGGGCAATGAGCAGTTCTTC
J gene: TRBJ2-5; clone size: few; V gene: TRBV15; D gene: NA; CDR3 protein: CATSIFGRQGGETQYF; CDR3 DNA: TGTGCCACCAGCATCTTTGGGCGGCAGGGAGGCGAGACCCAGTACTTC
J gene: TRBJ1-1; clone size: few; V gene: TRBV5-1; D gene: NA; CDR3 protein: CASSSTGTHTEAFF; CDR3 DNA: TGCGCCAGCAGCTCTACCGGGACACACACTGAAGCTTTCTTT
J gene: TRBJ2-7; clone size: few; V gene: TRBV20-1; D gene: TRBD2; CDR3 protein: CSVGRASEQYF; CDR3 DNA: TGCAGTGTTGGGAGGGCCTCCGAGCAGTACTTC
J gene: TRBJ2-1; clone size: few; V gene: TRBV29-1; D gene: NA; CDR3 protein: CSVEDSAVEQFF; CDR3 DNA: TGCAGCGTTGAAGACTCAGCGGTTGAGCAGTTCTTC
J gene: TRBJ2-1; clone size: few; V gene: TRBV29-1; D gene: TRBD2; CDR3 protein: CSVEMLAGGRGNEQFF; CDR3 DNA: TGCAGCGTTGAGATGCTAGCGGGAGGAAGGGGGAATGAGCAGTTCTTC
J gene: TRBJ2-7; clone size: few; V gene: TRBV6-5; D gene: NA; CDR3 protein: CASSYEGAYEQYF; CDR3 DNA: TGTGCCAGCAGTTACGAGGGCGCCTACGAGCAGTACTTC
J gene: TRBJ2-7; clone size: many; V gene: TRBV25-1; D gene: NA; CDR3 protein: CASSDPSTDPYEQYF; CDR3 DNA: TGTGCCAGCAGTGATCCTTCGACAGACCCCTACGAGCAGTACTTC
J gene: TRBJ2-1; clone size: few; V gene: TRBV6-1; D gene: TRBD2; CDR3 protein: CASRGPSGVNEQFF; CDR3 DNA: TGTGCCAGCCGAGGGCCTAGCGGGGTCAATGAGCAGTTCTTC
J gene: TRBJ2-3; clone size: NA; V gene: TRBV20-1; D gene: TRBD2; CDR3 protein: CSARAGGALDTQYF; CDR3 DNA: TGCAGTGCTAGAGCGGGAGGTGCCCTAGATACGCAGTATTTT
J gene: TRBJ2-7; clone size: NA; V gene: TRBV5-6; D gene: TRBD2; CDR3 protein: CASSRIGGEQYF; CDR3 DNA: TGTGCCAGCAGCCGTATCGGGGGGGAGCAGTACTTC
J gene: TRBJ2-1; clone size: NA; V gene: TRBV20-1; D gene: TRBD2; CDR3 protein: CSARDPKGLAINEQFF; CDR3 DNA: TGCAGTGCTAGAGACCCGAAAGGACTAGCGATCAATGAGCAGTTCTTC
J gene: TRBJ2-7; clone size: NA; V gene: TRBV12-3/TRBV12-4; D gene: NA; CDR3 protein: CASRTTGEGPYEQYF; CDR3 DNA: TGTGCCAGCAGGACGACAGGGGAGGGTCCCTACGAGCAGTACTTC
J gene: TRBJ2-7; clone size: many; V gene: TRBV28; D gene: NA; CDR3 protein: CASFTGSSYEQYF; CDR3 DNA: TGTGCCAGCTTCACAGGCAGTTCCTACGAGCAGTACTTC
J gene: TRBJ2-1; clone size: few; V gene: TRBV28; D gene: NA; CDR3 protein: CASSGTDLKPNEQFF; CDR3 DNA: TGTGCCAGCTCCGGCACAGACCTGAAGCCCAATGAGCAGTTCTTC
J gene: TRBJ2-5; clone size: few; V gene: TRBV10-3; D gene: TRBD1; CDR3 protein: CAISDPGQGALAGTLLRETQYF; CDR3 DNA: TGTGCCATCAGTGATCCGGGACAGGGGGCTCTAGCGGGGACTCTCCTGCGGGAGACCCAGTACTTC
J gene: TRBJ2-3; clone size: NA; V gene: TRBV3-1; D gene: NA; CDR3 protein: CASSLWGLASKDTQYF; CDR3 DNA: TGTGCCAGCAGCCTATGGGGGCTAGCGTCGAAAGATACGCAGTATTTT
J gene: TRBJ2-1; clone size: few; V gene: TRBV20-1; D gene: NA; CDR3 protein: CSASREGWIDEQFF; CDR3 DNA: TGCAGTGCTAGTCGCGAGGGGTGGATAGATGAGCAGTTCTTC
J gene: TRBJ2-2; clone size: NA; V gene: TRBV2; D gene: NA; CDR3 protein: CASSEARLATPGELFF; CDR3 DNA: TGTGCCAGCAGTGAAGCGCGGTTGGCAACACCCGGGGAGCTGTTTTTT
J gene: TRBJ1-5; clone size: many; V gene: TRBV12-3/TRBV12-4; D gene: NA; CDR3 protein: CASSPRTGQPQHF; CDR3 DNA: TGTGCCAGCAGTCCGAGGACGGGCCAGCCCCAGCATTTT
J gene: TRBJ1-5; clone size: few; V gene: TRBV12-3/TRBV12-4; D gene: NA; CDR3 protein: CASSLAQNQPQHF; CDR3 DNA: TGTGCCAGCAGTTTAGCCCAGAATCAGCCCCAGCATTTT
J gene: TRBJ2-7; clone size: few; V gene: TRBV25-1; D gene: NA; CDR3 protein: CASSGARGGSYEQYF; CDR3 DNA: TGTGCCAGCAGTGGTGCGCGGGGCGGCTCCTACGAGCAGTACTTC
J gene: TRBJ1-2; clone size: few; V gene: TRBV6-1; D gene: NA; CDR3 protein: CASSLGVQHYGYTF; CDR3 DNA: TGTGCCAGCAGCCTCGGAGTGCAGCACTATGGCTACACCTTC
J gene: TRBJ1-1; clone size: many; V gene: TRBV3-1; D gene: NA; CDR3 protein: CASSQSSRVNTEAFF; CDR3 DNA: TGTGCCAGCAGCCAAAGTTCCAGGGTGAACACTGAAGCTTTCTTT
J gene: TRBJ2-1; clone size: NA; V gene: TRBV11-3; D gene: NA; CDR3 protein: CASSFGTLAYNEQFF; CDR3 DNA: TGTGCCAGCAGCTTCGGGACACTGGCCTACAATGAGCAGTTCTTC
J gene: TRBJ2-7; clone size: few; V gene: TRBV11-2; D gene: NA; CDR3 protein: CASRIGQGRSYEQYF; CDR3 DNA: TGTGCCAGCAGGATAGGGCAGGGGCGGTCCTACGAGCAGTACTTC
J gene: TRBJ2-7; clone size: many; V gene: TRBV6-6; D gene: NA; CDR3 protein: CASSYEDFNEQYF; CDR3 DNA: TGTGCCAGCAGTTACGAGGATTTCAACGAGCAGTACTTC
J gene: TRBJ2-5; clone size: NA; V gene: TRBV15; D gene: NA; CDR3 protein: CATSRDEGGLKTQYF; CDR3 DNA: TGTGCCACCAGCAGAGATGAGGGGGGCCTGAAGACCCAGTACTTC
J gene: TRBJ2-3; clone size: NA; V gene: TRBV7-2; D gene: NA; CDR3 protein: CASSLVQADTQYF; CDR3 DNA: TGTGCCAGCAGCTTAGTGCAGGCAGATACGCAGTATTTT
J gene: TRBJ2-7; clone size: many; V gene: TRBV29-1; D gene: TRBD1; CDR3 protein: CSVATGGNEQYF; CDR3 DNA: TGCAGCGTTGCGACAGGGGGAAACGAGCAGTACTTC
J gene: TRBJ2-2; clone size: NA; V gene: TRBV19; D gene: NA; CDR3 protein: CASSGTGAYTGELFF; CDR3 DNA: TGTGCCAGTAGTGGAACGGGGGCCTACACCGGGGAGCTGTTTTTT
J gene: TRBJ2-1; clone size: once; V gene: TRBV3-1; D gene: TRBD1; CDR3 protein: CASSQRDSTYNEQFF; CDR3 DNA: TGTGCCAGCAGCCAAAGGGACAGTACCTACAATGAGCAGTTCTTC
J gene: TRBJ2-7; clone size: many; V gene: TRBV9; D gene: NA; CDR3 protein: CASGSGFWSYEQYF; CDR3 DNA: TGTGCCAGCGGGTCGGGGTTTTGGTCCTACGAGCAGTACTTC
J gene: TRBJ2-3; clone size: NA; V gene: TRBV29-1; D gene: TRBD1; CDR3 protein: CSVDTTWDRARDTQYF; CDR3 DNA: TGCAGCGTTGACACAACATGGGACAGGGCTCGAGATACGCAGTATTTT
J gene: TRBJ1-5; clone size: NA; V gene: TRBV10-3; D gene: NA; CDR3 protein: CAISESWGLGSNQPQHF; CDR3 DNA: TGTGCCATCAGTGAGTCATGGGGGCTCGGAAGCAATCAGCCCCAGCATTTT
J gene: TRBJ2-1; clone size: few; V gene: TRBV6-5; D gene: TRBD2; CDR3 protein: CASSYSTSGRSYEQFF; CDR3 DNA: TGTGCCAGCAGTTACTCGACCAGCGGGAGATCATATGAGCAGTTCTTC
J gene: TRBJ2-1; clone size: few; V gene: TRBV12-3/TRBV12-4; D gene: TRBD2; CDR3 protein: CASSPRGRGTSVHNEQFF; CDR3 DNA: TGTGCCAGCAGTCCCAGAGGAAGGGGGACTAGCGTGCACAATGAGCAGTTCTTC
J gene: TRBJ2-5; clone size: few; V gene: TRBV5-1; D gene: NA; CDR3 protein: CASSSGPAGRETQYF; CDR3 DNA: TGCGCCAGCAGCAGCGGGCCGGCGGGGCGAGAGACCCAGTACTTC
J gene: TRBJ2-1; clone size: many; V gene: TRBV18; D gene: NA; CDR3 protein: CASSPYPGSYNEQFF; CDR3 DNA: TGTGCCAGCTCACCATACCCCGGTTCCTACAATGAGCAGTTCTTC
J gene: TRBJ2-3; clone size: NA; V gene: TRBV6-1; D gene: NA; CDR3 protein: CASRLPESTDTQYF; CDR3 DNA: TGTGCCAGCAGGCTACCTGAAAGCACAGATACGCAGTATTTT
J gene: TRBJ2-2; clone size: NA; V gene: TRBV5-1; D gene: NA; CDR3 protein: CASRTGKTGELFF; CDR3 DNA: TGCGCCAGCAGAACAGGGAAAACCGGGGAGCTGTTTTTT
J gene: TRBJ2-3; clone size: NA; V gene: TRBV5-1; D gene: NA; CDR3 protein: CASSLVEGVAADTQYF; CDR3 DNA: TGCGCCAGCAGCCTGGTTGAGGGGGTTGCGGCAGATACGCAGTATTTT
J gene: TRBJ2-1; clone size: few; V gene: TRBV6-5; D gene: NA; CDR3 protein: CASSYPAVTGSYNEQFF; CDR3 DNA: TGTGCCAGCAGTTACCCTGCGGTGACAGGCTCCTACAATGAGCAGTTCTTC
J gene: TRBJ2-1; clone size: few; V gene: TRBV20-1; D gene: TRBD2; CDR3 protein: CSQPSGRASYNEQFF; CDR3 DNA: TGCAGCCAACCCAGCGGGAGGGCTTCCTACAATGAGCAGTTCTTC
J gene: TRBJ2-7; clone size: many; V gene: TRBV19; D gene: TRBD1; CDR3 protein: CASRIWTGGSEQYF; CDR3 DNA: TGTGCCAGTAGGATATGGACAGGGGGCTCCGAGCAGTACTTC
J gene: TRBJ2-3; clone size: NA; V gene: TRBV2; D gene: NA; CDR3 protein: CASSESRLDTQYF; CDR3 DNA: TGTGCCAGCAGTGAAAGTAGGTTAGATACGCAGTATTTT
J gene: TRBJ2-3; clone size: NA; V gene: TRBV6-5; D gene: NA; CDR3 protein: CASSHNQGLKKGDTQYF; CDR3 DNA: TGTGCCAGCAGTCACAACCAGGGACTCAAAAAAGGAGATACGCAGTATTTT
J gene: TRBJ2-7; clone size: NA; V gene: TRBV11-2; D gene: TRBD2; CDR3 protein: CASVSLRGYGYEQYF; CDR3 DNA: TGTGCCAGCGTCTCACTGCGGGGGTACGGTTACGAGCAGTACTTC